The 7 T cell receptor beta chains reported below all come from one sample, sequenced in a study of siplizumab effects on memory and regulatory T cells. Libraries were prepared by immunoSEQ multiplex PCR; TCRdb keeps only in-frame clonotypes and omits some of them. The sample yields tens of thousands of clones, nearly 95% seen once. Source material: non-Treg CD4+ T cells sorted from blood. The origin of the receptors is a human donor in good health.

This clone was seen a single time. The J gene is TRBJ2-7, the V gene TRBV25-1, with D possibly being TRBD1 or TRBD2 (5 bases each). The V end was cut by 7 bases, the J end by 4 bases, with 14 bases between. The germline gives CDR1 MGHDK, CDR2 SYGVNS. The CDR3 runs to 13 residues. CDR3 protein: CASNGTDPYEQYF. The CDR3 coding sequence is TGTGCCAGCAATGGGACGGATCCTTACGAGCAGTACTTC.

The chain links TRBV28 to TRBJ1-5; D not certain. V was clipped by 8 bases and J by 7 bases, with 12 bases between them. This CDR3 spans 12 amino acids. The germline V gene encodes CDR1 MDHEN and CDR2 SYDVKM. CDR3 region: CASLSPQQPQHF. The DNA for the CDR3 is TGTGCCAGCCTCAGCCCTCAGCAGCCCCAGCATTTT.

V usage is TRBV4-1 and J usage is TRBJ1-3; D is ambiguous. The length of the CDR3 is 16 residues. Germline CDR1 is MGHRA and CDR2 is YSYEKL. Trimming cost V 0 bases and J 0 bases, with 9 bases left between them. CDR3 region: CASSQDPVGSGNTIYF. The CDR3 DNA is TGCGCCAGCAGCCAAGATCCTGTCGGCTCTGGAAACACCATATATTTT.

This clone appeared once. CDR3 region: CASSTLSGSQKDTQYF. The CDR3 nucleotides are TGTGCCAGTAGTACCCTAAGCGGGAGTCAGAAAGATACGCAGTATTTT. The chain has TRBV19 and TRBJ2-3; TRBD2 aligns across 8 bases. The germline V gene encodes CDR1 LNHDA and CDR2 SQIVND (reference sequence). V shed 4 bases and J 5 bases; nucleotides not matched to a gene: 11. The CDR3 length is 16 residues. Complete variable domain (other parts from reference TRBV19 and TRBJ2-3): DGGITQSPKYLFRKEGQNVTLSCEQNLNHDAMYWYRQDPGQGLRLIYYSQIVNDFQKGDIAEGYSVSREKKESFPLTVTSAQKNPTAFYLCASSTLSGSQKDTQYFGPGTRLTVL.

The gene calls are TRBV29-1 and TRBJ2-1, with D perhaps TRBD2 (5 bases). Germline V gene lookup returns CDR1 SQVTM and CDR2 ANQGSEA. This CDR3 spans 12 amino acids. Trimming removed 2 bases at V and 6 bases at J, with 8 bases between. The CDR3 bases are TGCAGCGTTGAACAGGCGGGCAATGAGCAGTTCTTC. It is translated as CSVEQAGNEQFF.

V is TRBV6-1 and J is TRBJ1-1; tentative D call: TRBD1 (5 bases). This CDR3 has 13 amino acids. Germline V gene sequence: CDR1 MNHNS, CDR2 SASEGT. Trimming shortened V by 5 bases and J by 6 bases, and 13 bases separated the two germline ends. The CDR3 loop reads CASSRGGVAEAFF. The CDR3 bases are TGTGCCAGCAGTAGGGGTGGGGTGGCTGAAGCTTTCTTT.

The chain employs TRBV5-1 and TRBJ2-1; D ambiguous. Germline values: CDR1 SGHRS, CDR2 YFSETQ. V gave up 4 bases and J gave up 7 bases, with 6 bases separating them. The CDR3 totals 11 residues. CDR3: CASSIANEQFF. CDR3 bases: TGCGCCAGCAGCATCGCAAATGAGCAGTTCTTC.